These 24 T cell receptor beta chains were all obtained from the same sample, sequenced in a study of regulatory T cells in long-lasting Graves disease. Time point here: newly diagnosed GD, antithyroid drugs for less than 3 months. The TCR library was prepared using RNA isolated from PBMCs. Both iRepertoire HTBI primers and Arm-PCR of CDR3 regions were used to build the TCR beta libraries. TCRdb re-called the multiplex PCR reads through MiXCR, storing one row per CDR3 protein. The data contain a few hundred thousand distinct CDR3 sequences, roughly 21% of them singletons. This specimen consisted of peripheral blood mononuclear cells (PBMCs), obtained at new diagnosis, from a patient treated with antithyroid drugs. The source is a female donor with Graves disease.

This clonotype came up many times. The chain combines TRBV10-3 with TRBJ2-3; the match to TRBD2 covers 7 bases. Germline V gene data show CDR1 as ENHRY and CDR2 as SYGVKD. The CDR3 contains 14 residues. Trimming took 5 bases from V and 2 from J; bases not matched to a gene: 4. The CDR3 sequence: CAISWAGDTDTQYF. CDR3 DNA: TGTGCCATCAGTTGGGCGGGGGACACAGATACGCAGTATTTT.

This clonotype was counted at least ten times. The chain carries TRBV20-1 and TRBJ1-1, with D perhaps TRBD1 (5 bases). Trimming left V 3 bases short and J 0 bases short, with 14 bases between. The CDR3 is 15 amino acids. Germline V CDR1 and CDR2: DFQATT, SNEGSKA (reference sequence). The CDR3 here is CSASDSGHMNTEAFF. CDR3 in DNA: TGCAGTGCTAGTGACTCCGGACACATGAACACTGAAGCTTTCTTT.

This chain uses TRBV27 with TRBJ2-1; D perhaps matches TRBD2 (6 bases). V dropped 4 bases and J dropped 8 bases, with 15 bases sitting between them. Germline V gene lookup returns CDR1 MNHEY and CDR2 SMNVEV (reference sequence). There are 14 residues in the CDR3. CDR3 amino acids: CASSWKRAWDEQFF. CDR3 sequence (DNA): TGTGCCAGCAGTTGGAAGCGGGCCTGGGATGAGCAGTTCTTC.

This clonotype was seen many times. The chain has TRBV6-1 and TRBJ1-1; D remains ambiguous. The CDR3 contains 14 residues. The V gene lost 7 bases and the J gene lost 1 base, with 13 bases spanning the gap. The germline V gene has CDR1 MNHNS and CDR2 SASEGT. The CDR3 loop is CASTIDTGNTEAFF. The CDR3 coding sequence is TGTGCCAGCACTATAGACACCGGGAACACTGAAGCTTTCTTT.

This clonotype has at least ten counts. The rearrangement joins TRBV6-2 or TRBV6-3 to TRBJ1-5, with TRBD1 identical over 9 bases. The V gene's germline CDR1 is MNHEY and CDR2 SVGEGT. This CDR3 has 17 residues. V was pared by 6 bases and J by 3 bases, with 12 bases of the junction left unmatched. The chain's CDR3 is CASRHITGTGNNQPQHF. In nucleotides, the CDR3 is TGTGCCAGCAGACACATCACCGGGACAGGGAACAATCAGCCCCAGCATTTT.

This clonotype was detected a few times. A much larger clone sits a single nucleotide away, making a read error possible. This chain links TRBV30 with TRBJ2-2; unclear D gene. Germline V gives CDR1 GTSNPN, CDR2 SVGIG (reference sequence). This CDR3 contains 13 residues. CDR3 protein: CAWSPHVTRELFF. The CDR3 DNA reads as TGTGCCTGGAGTCCCCACGTCACCAGGGAGCTGTTTTTT.

The chain carries TRBV24-1 and TRBJ2-1, with TRBD1 matching 9 bases. Germline V gene sequence: CDR1 KGHDR, CDR2 SFDVKD. This CDR3 has 16 amino acids. V shed 4 bases, J shed 1 base, and the junction held 4 bases outside the gene matches. In nucleotides, the CDR3 is TGTGCCACCAGTGAGCCGGGACAGGGTTCCTACAATGAGCAGTTCTTC. Its translation is CATSEPGQGSYNEQFF.

Concerning this clonotype itself: A read error may explain this, as a much larger clone is one base away. Since the CDR3 does not end with the conserved phenylalanine or tryptophan, this likely comes from a read error. The gene calls are TRBV11-2 and TRBJ2-1; the match to TRBD2 covers 9 bases. This CDR3 has 15 residues. Trimming at V came to 1 base and at J to 4 bases, leaving 2 bases not matched to a gene. CDR1 SGHAT and CDR2 FQNNGV come from the germline V gene. CDR3 protein: CASSLALAGYNEQFL. CDR3 in DNA: TGTGCCAGCAGCTTAGCCCTAGCGGGGTACAATGAGCAGTTCCTC.

Many counts were recorded for this clonotype. The gene calls are TRBV5-1 and TRBJ2-3; D may be TRBD1 or TRBD2 (5 bases each). V lost 1 base, J lost 2 bases, and 8 bases lay in between. Germline V gene sequence: CDR1 SGHRS, CDR2 YFSETQ. The CDR3 loop spans 14 amino acids. The CDR3 region has the DNA TGCGCCAGCAGCTTGTGGGGGACCACAGATACGCAGTATTTT. This gives the protein CASSLWGTTDTQYF. The full variable domain, its missing parts supplied by reference TRBV5-1 and TRBJ2-3, is KAGVTQTPRYLIKTRGQQVTLSCSPISGHRSVSWYQQTPGQGLQFLFEYFSETQRNKGNFPGRFSGRQFSNSRSEMNVSTLELGDSALYLCASSLWGTTDTQYFGPGTRLTVL.

This clonotype appeared once. This may be a read error: a much more frequent sequence differs by one nucleotide. The chain links TRBV6-2 or TRBV6-3 to TRBJ2-5; a possible D gene is TRBD2 (5 bases). V was cut by 3 bases and J by 5 bases, with 16 bases left in between. Germline V gene data show CDR1 as MNHEY and CDR2 as SVGEGT. This CDR3 has 15 amino acids. The CDR3 DNA reads as TGTGCCAGCAGTTATGAAGAGGCCCCGGGGGAGACCCAGTACTTC. Encoded protein: CASSYEEAPGETQYF.

V is TRBV28 and J is TRBJ2-6; 10 nucleotides line up with TRBD1. The CDR3 loop spans 16 amino acids. Germline CDR1 and CDR2: MDHEN and SYDVKM. The ends lost 5 bases at V and 2 bases at J; junction bases unmatched: 3. The CDR3 reads CASSRTGGTGANVLTF. DNA of the CDR3: TGTGCCAGCAGTAGGACAGGGGGAACTGGGGCCAACGTCCTGACTTTC.

With regard to this clonotype: With a much larger clone just one base away, this may be a read error. The chain combines TRBV3-1 with TRBJ2-1; tentatively, D is TRBD2 (6 bases). Trimming removed 4 bases from V and 12 bases from J, with 28 bases in between. Germline CDR1 reads LGHDT; CDR2 reads YNNKEL (reference sequence). There are 17 residues in the CDR3. CDR3 amino acids: CASSLVPSTGPQGGQFF. The CDR3 region has the DNA TGTGCCAGCAGCCTCGTGCCCTCGACTGGCCCCCAGGGAGGGCAGTTCTTC.

This clonotype was observed at least ten times. Possible read error: a much larger clone is one base away. V gene TRBV7-8 combines with J gene TRBJ1-1; 7 nucleotides agree with TRBD1. The V and J ends lost 5 bases and 1 base, in that order; junction bases with no gene match: 4. The CDR3 covers 14 residues. Germline values: CDR1 SGHVS, CDR2 FQNEAQ. The CDR3 nucleotides read TGTGCCAGCAGCCAAGGGACAGCGAACACTGAAGCTTTCTTT. Protein: CASSQGTANTEAFF. Full variable domain (missing parts from reference TRBV7-8 and TRBJ1-1): GAGVSQSPRYKVAKRGQDVALRCDPISGHVSLFWYQQALGQGPEFLTYFQNEAQLDKSGLPSDRFFAERPEGSVSTLKIQRTQQEDSAVYLCASSQGTANTEAFFGQGTRLTVV.

This clonotype was detected many times. J is TRBJ2-1 and V is TRBV28; 8 bases match TRBD1. This CDR3 spans 14 amino acids. With 6 bases clipped from V and 0 bases from J, the junction kept 1 base outside the gene matches. Germline values: CDR1 MDHEN, CDR2 SYDVKM. The CDR3 region has the DNA TGTGCCAGCAGACAGGGGGGCTCCTACAATGAGCAGTTCTTC. This translates into CASRQGGSYNEQFF.

The V gene is TRBV19, the J gene TRBJ2-3; TRBD2 matches at 11 bases. This CDR3 region has 16 residues. V lost 5 bases, J lost 2 bases, and 6 bases stayed unmatched. Germline V gene sequence: CDR1 LNHDA, CDR2 SQIVND (reference sequence). CDR3: CASSSRTSGYTDTQYF. CDR3 nucleotides: TGTGCCAGTAGTTCCCGGACTAGCGGGTACACAGATACGCAGTATTTT.

This clonotype was recorded many times. The V and J genes are TRBV5-1 and TRBJ2-7, with D perhaps TRBD2 (6 bases). The germline CDR1 and CDR2 sequences are SGHRS and YFSETQ. This CDR3 comprises 13 residues. V was pared by 4 bases and J by 3 bases, with 11 bases between. CDR3 sequence reads: CASSPGLFYEQYF. The CDR3 DNA reads TGCGCCAGCAGCCCTGGACTATTCTACGAGCAGTACTTC.

This chain connects TRBV4-2 to TRBJ2-2; TRBD2 is a possible D gene (6 bases). Per germline, CDR1 LGHNA and CDR2 YNFKEQ. This CDR3 region has 16 residues. V was cut by 3 bases and J by 6 bases, with 17 bases left in between. CDR3 sequence: CASSQPGTPNPGELFF. CDR3 coding DNA: TGTGCCAGCAGCCAGCCCGGGACTCCGAATCCCGGGGAGCTGTTTTTT.

This clonotype was recorded once. The V call is TRBV7-9, the J call TRBJ2-3; 8 bases agree with TRBD1. From germline, CDR1 is SEHNR and CDR2 FQNEAQ (reference sequence). V was clipped by 3 bases and J by 2 bases; unmatched bases: 10. The CDR3 contains 17 residues. The CDR3 loop reads CASSFQRDRGPTDTQYF. The CDR3 region has the DNA TGTGCCAGCAGCTTCCAACGAGACAGGGGCCCCACAGATACGCAGTATTTT. Together with reference TRBV7-9 and TRBJ2-3, the CDR3 gives the full variable domain: DTGVSQNPRHKITKRGQNVTFRCDPISEHNRLYWYRQTLGQGPEFLTYFQNEAQLEKSRLLSDRFSAERPKGSFSTLEIQRTEQGDSAMYLCASSFQRDRGPTDTQYFGPGTRLTVL.

About this clonotype itself: One junction end disagrees with the germline gene, perhaps due to a read error. The chain has TRBV7-9 and TRBJ2-1, with D possibly being TRBD1 (6 bases). Germline CDR1 SEHNR, CDR2 FQNEAQ (reference sequence). The CDR3 length is 15 residues. The CDR3 nucleotides read TGTGCCAGCAGCTTCCGGGACATGGTAAGGAATGGGCAGTTCTTC. As protein: CASSFRDMVRNGQFF.

With respect to this clonotype: With a much larger clone just one base away, this may be a read error. The chain has TRBV10-3 and TRBJ1-6; TRBD1 aligns across 9 bases. From germline, CDR1 is ENHRY and CDR2 SYGVKD. J gave up 9 bases and V 4 bases, and 1 base lay outside the gene matches. The CDR3 has 13 residues. CDR3 region: CAISVDRGSPLHF. The CDR3 DNA reads as TGTGCCATCAGTGTGGACAGGGGTTCACCCCTCCACTTT.

This clonotype appeared many times. The chain links TRBV24-1 to TRBJ2-1, with 8 bases matching TRBD1. The ends lost 7 bases at V and 3 bases at J; junction bases unmatched: 7. From germline, CDR1 is KGHDR and CDR2 SFDVKD. The CDR3 is 15 amino acids. Here the CDR3 DNA reads TGTGCCACCAGCTCGGGACAGGTTATCTACAATGAGCAGTTCTTC. This sequence encodes CATSSGQVIYNEQFF.

This clonotype was seen a single time. The J gene is TRBJ1-5, the V gene TRBV28; 11 nucleotides match TRBD1. V lost 5 bases to trimming and J lost 5 bases; unmatched junction nucleotides: 5. Germline lookup yields CDR1 MDHEN and CDR2 SYDVKM. This CDR3 spans 15 amino acids. CDR3 nucleotides: TGTGCCAGCAGTGCCGGGACAGGGGGAGATCAGCCCCAGCATTTT. It codes for CASSAGTGGDQPQHF.

CDR3 nucleotide sequence: TGCAGCGTTGGGGACAGGGAACGTCGGAATGGCTACACCTTC. Its translation: CSVGDRERRNGYTF. The V and J genes are TRBV29-1 and TRBJ1-2; 9 bases line up with TRBD1. Trimming cost V 4 bases and J 6 bases; bases outside gene matches: 9. Germline V gene sequence: CDR1 SQVTM, CDR2 ANQGSEA. CDR3 length: 14 residues.

This clonotype has ten or more counts. The chain recombines TRBV7-2 with TRBJ2-3, with 14 positions matching TRBD2. Trimming cost V 5 bases and J 6 bases; bases outside gene matches: 7. The CDR3 has 16 residues. The germline gives CDR1 SGHTA, CDR2 FQGNSA. The CDR3 DNA sequence: TGTGCCAGCAGCCCCACCGGGACTAGCGGGAGCGATACGCAGTATTTT. Protein: CASSPTGTSGSDTQYF.